In its sample, the clone carrying this T cell receptor (beta chain) was seen once. Its antigen is currently unknown. Time point given: cycle 4 day 1 (C4D1), after more than 5 weeks of nivolumab. Exposure to brentuximab vedotin varied, and each patient had relapsed following autologous stem cell transplantation. The data derive from a study of PD-1 blockade in classical Hodgkin lymphoma. Study-wide results and limits: In newly diagnosed patients, baseline TCR diversity was reportedly below that of healthy donors. Complete responders started with a diversity level that resembled newly diagnosed patients at baseline.

Sequenced by immunoSEQ multiplex PCR; TCRdb stores in-frame clones only, minus some. Among approximately 65,000 clones listed, 91% were seen once. The ends were cut back, 4 bases at V and 4 bases at J, with 10 bases in the middle. CDR1 and CDR2 from the germline V gene are MNHEY and SMNVEV (reference sequence). The CDR3 covers 13 residues. This TCR was recovered from a human donor with classical Hodgkin lymphoma. This specimen consisted of peripheral blood mononuclear cells (PBMCs), obtained before the fourth cycle of nivolumab. This chain links TRBV27 with TRBJ1-1; D gene ambiguous. The CDR3 sequence: CASSSLGGTEAFF. In DNA form, the CDR3 reads TGTGCCAGCAGTTCATTGGGTGGCACTGAAGCTTTCTTT.